These T cell receptor beta chains were read from a single sample in a study of blood T cells in healthy people across ages. TCRdb re-called the 5' RACE reads through MiXCR, storing one row per CDR3 protein. The data contain hundreds of thousands of distinct CDR3 sequences, 40% to 45% of them singletons. Sequenced material: blood. These receptors were taken from a man aged 80 or over in good health. Each CDR3 is given with its conserved first and last residue. The order of the fields is CDR3 protein, CDR3 DNA, V gene, J gene, D gene, clone size. A D gene is named only where the DNA matches it firmly. Not all rows give a size; the values are once, few, many and, for expanded clones, a class.

CASSQGPQGTYEQYF	TGTGCCAGCAGCCAAGGCCCCCAGGGTACCTACGAGCAGTACTTC	TRBV3-1	TRBJ2-7	.	.
CATSDASGTYEQYF	TGTGCCACCAGTGATGCTAGCGGAACCTACGAGCAGTACTTC	TRBV24-1	TRBJ2-7	TRBD2	.
CASRSTGGGSYEQYF	TGTGCCAGCAGAAGCACAGGGGGTGGATCCTACGAGCAGTACTTC	TRBV6-2/TRBV6-3	TRBJ2-7	TRBD1	few
CASSRAYQGGETQYF	TGCGCCAGCAGCCGAGCCTACCAGGGGGGAGAGACCCAGTACTTC	TRBV4-3	TRBJ2-5	.	.
CASSLEPAGGPIGNEQYF	TGTGCCAGCAGCTTAGAACCCGCGGGGGGGCCAATTGGGAATGAGCAGTACTTC	TRBV7-2	TRBJ2-7	TRBD2	few
CASSLVDGTSTDTQYF	TGTGCCAGCAGCTTAGTTGACGGGACTAGCACAGATACGCAGTATTTT	TRBV11-2	TRBJ2-3	.	.
CASSQVRMTGELFF	TGTGCCAGCAGCCAAGTCCGGATGACCGGGGAGCTGTTTTTT	TRBV14	TRBJ2-2	.	many
CASSQLAGGEQFF	TGTGCCAGCAGCCAGCTAGCGGGAGGGGAGCAGTTCTTC	TRBV3-1	TRBJ2-1	TRBD2	few
CASSQNRVLSYNEQFF	TGCGCCAGCAGCCAGAACAGGGTGCTTTCCTACAATGAGCAGTTCTTC	TRBV4-3	TRBJ2-1	.	.
CASSLGGVDSSPLHF	TGTGCCAGCAGCTTGGGAGGGGTGGATAGTTCACCCCTCCACTTT	TRBV5-4	TRBJ1-6	.	.
CSARATGQNNQPQHF	TGCAGTGCCCGAGCTACCGGACAGAACAATCAGCCCCAGCATTTT	TRBV20-1	TRBJ1-5	.	.
CASSQARGLGDTQYF	TGTGCCAGCAGCCAAGCCAGGGGGTTGGGAGATACGCAGTATTTT	TRBV3-1	TRBJ2-3	TRBD1	few
CASSSLQAGGPYNEQFF	TGTGCCAGCAGTTCCCTCCAAGCGGGAGGGCCCTACAATGAGCAGTTCTTC	TRBV27	TRBJ2-1	TRBD2	.
CASSRGLAYNEQFF	TGTGCCAGCAGTAGGGGACTAGCGTACAATGAGCAGTTCTTC	TRBV2	TRBJ2-1	TRBD2	.
CASSLSGTALNTGELFF	TGTGCCAGCAGCTTATCAGGGACAGCCTTGAACACCGGGGAGCTGTTTTTT	TRBV7-3	TRBJ2-2	TRBD1	.
CASSVDRRGELFF	TGTGCCAGCAGCGTAGATCGGCGCGGGGAGCTGTTTTTT	TRBV11-3	TRBJ2-2	.	few
CAGSPSGGVRAGAYEQYF	TGTGCCGGCAGCCCGTCGGGTGGGGTACGAGCGGGAGCCTACGAGCAGTACTTC	TRBV7-2	TRBJ2-7	TRBD2	once
CASSLRLAGANTGELFF	TGTGCCAGCAGCTTAAGACTAGCGGGAGCGAACACCGGGGAGCTGTTTTTT	TRBV7-3	TRBJ2-2	TRBD2	.
CASSLDTGGYTF	TGTGCCAGCAGCTTAGATACAGGGGGGTACACCTTC	TRBV7-2	TRBJ1-2	TRBD1	.
CASSLPPGIQYF	TGTGCCAGCAGCTTACCCCCCGGCATTCAGTACTTC	TRBV7-2	TRBJ2-4	.	.
CASSLTGGRAKNIQYF	TGTGCCAGCAGCTTGACAGGGGGAAGAGCCAAAAACATTCAGTACTTC	TRBV7-2	TRBJ2-4	TRBD1	.
CASSAREGTEAFF	TGCGCCAGCAGCGCCCGAGAAGGGACTGAAGCTTTCTTT	TRBV5-1	TRBJ1-1	.	.
CASTPRGREAFF	TGTGCCAGCACCCCCAGGGGGCGAGAAGCTTTCTTT	TRBV6-6	TRBJ1-1	TRBD1	.
CASSYSGTRAGLYNEQFF	TGTGCCAGCAGTTACTCGGGGACACGAGCGGGACTCTACAATGAGCAGTTCTTC	TRBV6-5	TRBJ2-1	.	few
CASSPPRGNTGELFF	TGTGCCAGCTCACCACCCCGGGGAAACACCGGGGAGCTGTTTTTT	TRBV18	TRBJ2-2	.	few
CSGVWAGEVQFF	TGCAGCGGCGTGTGGGCGGGGGAAGTGCAGTTCTTC	TRBV29-1	TRBJ2-1	TRBD2	many
CASNQDYGGARTDTQYF	TGTGCCAGCAACCAAGATTACGGGGGGGCGCGCACAGATACGCAGTATTTT	TRBV4-2	TRBJ2-3	TRBD2	.
CASSWGSAETQYF	TGTGCCAGCAGCTGGGGTAGCGCAGAGACCCAGTACTTC	TRBV7-6	TRBJ2-5	.	.
CASSSLLAAQNTGELFF	TGCGCCAGCAGCTCCTTATTAGCGGCCCAGAACACCGGGGAGCTGTTTTTT	TRBV5-1	TRBJ2-2	.	.
CASSPGRGRGYSNQPQHF	TGTGCCAGCAGCCCCGGTAGGGGCAGGGGATATAGCAATCAGCCCCAGCATTTT	TRBV7-2	TRBJ1-5	.	.
CASSLEQSIRGEQYF	TGTGCCAGCAGCTTAGAGCAGAGCATCAGGGGCGAGCAGTACTTC	TRBV11-2	TRBJ2-7	.	.
CASSRPTLNTGELFF	TGTGCCAGCAGCCGGCCTACCCTGAACACCGGGGAGCTGTTTTTT	TRBV14	TRBJ2-2	.	.
CASSQDPRGEGFSNQPQHF	TGTGCCAGCAGCCAAGATCCCAGGGGGGAAGGGTTTAGCAATCAGCCCCAGCATTTT	TRBV4-2	TRBJ1-5	TRBD1	.
CASSYPNRYEQYF	TGTGCCAGCAGTTACCCTAATCGATACGAGCAGTACTTC	TRBV6-2/TRBV6-3	TRBJ2-7	.	.
CSAEASGSQTQYF	TGCAGTGCGGAAGCTAGCGGGAGTCAGACCCAGTACTTC	TRBV20-1	TRBJ2-5	TRBD2	.
CASSVPQGLSDTQYF	TGTGCCAGCAGCGTACCACAGGGGCTCTCAGATACGCAGTATTTT	TRBV7-2	TRBJ2-3	TRBD1	many
CASSLISASRGANVLTF	TGTGCCAGCAGTTTAATCTCCGCATCCCGTGGGGCCAACGTCCTGACTTTC	TRBV12-3/TRBV12-4	TRBJ2-6	.	few